The clone carrying this T cell receptor (beta chain) was detected only once. Each patient experienced a relapse that followed autologous stem cell transplantation, and brentuximab vedotin exposure varied. The data stem from a study of PD-1 blockade in classical Hodgkin lymphoma. Using immunoSEQ multiplex PCR, the repertoire was profiled, and TCRdb retains in-frame clones only, with some absent. Of about 100,000 clones listed, over 70% are singletons. The sequence derives from a human donor with classical Hodgkin lymphoma. The starting material was peripheral blood mononuclear cells (PBMCs), obtained at baseline.

This CDR3 is CASSPLAGGSTEAFF. CDR3 nucleotide sequence: TGTGCCAGTAGCCCTTTGGCCGGGGGAAGCACTGAAGCTTTCTTT. The rearrangement joins TRBV19 to TRBJ1-1; a possible D gene is TRBD1 (5 bases). V gave up 6 bases and J gave up 4 bases, with 18 bases separating them. Germline lookup yields CDR1 LNHDA and CDR2 SQIVND (reference sequence). The CDR3 totals 15 residues.